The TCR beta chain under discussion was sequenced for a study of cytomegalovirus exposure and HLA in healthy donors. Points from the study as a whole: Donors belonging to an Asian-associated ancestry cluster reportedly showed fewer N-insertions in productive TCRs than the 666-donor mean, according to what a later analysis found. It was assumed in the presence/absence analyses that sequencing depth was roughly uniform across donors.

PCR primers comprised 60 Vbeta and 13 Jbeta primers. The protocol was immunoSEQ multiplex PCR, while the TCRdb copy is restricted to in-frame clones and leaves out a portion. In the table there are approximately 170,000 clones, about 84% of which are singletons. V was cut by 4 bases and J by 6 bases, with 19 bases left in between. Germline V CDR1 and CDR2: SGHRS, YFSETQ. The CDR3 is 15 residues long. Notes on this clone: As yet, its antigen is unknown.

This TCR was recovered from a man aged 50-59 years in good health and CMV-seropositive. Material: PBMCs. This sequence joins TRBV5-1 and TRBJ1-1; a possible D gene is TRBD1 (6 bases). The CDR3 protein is CASSPTSTGRAEAFF. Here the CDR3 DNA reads TGCGCCAGCAGCCCTACTTCGACAGGTCGCGCTGAAGCTTTCTTT.